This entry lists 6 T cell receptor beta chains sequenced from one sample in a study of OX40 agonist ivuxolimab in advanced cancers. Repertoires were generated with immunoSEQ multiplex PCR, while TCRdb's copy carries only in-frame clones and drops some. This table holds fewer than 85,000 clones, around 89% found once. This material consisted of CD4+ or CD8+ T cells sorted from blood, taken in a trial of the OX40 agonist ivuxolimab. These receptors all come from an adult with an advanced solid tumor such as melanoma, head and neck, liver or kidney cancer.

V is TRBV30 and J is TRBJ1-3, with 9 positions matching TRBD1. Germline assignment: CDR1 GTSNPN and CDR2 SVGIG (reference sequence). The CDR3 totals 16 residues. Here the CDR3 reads CATGTGFSTSGNTIYF. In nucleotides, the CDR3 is TGTGCTACCGGGACAGGGTTCTCCACCTCTGGAAACACCATATATTTT.

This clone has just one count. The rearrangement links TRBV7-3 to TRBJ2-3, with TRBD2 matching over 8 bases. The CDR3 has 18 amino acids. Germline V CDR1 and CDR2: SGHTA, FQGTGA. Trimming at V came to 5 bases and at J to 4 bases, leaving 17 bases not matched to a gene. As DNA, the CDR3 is TGTGCCAGCAGCCGACGACTGGCGGGAGGCGGGTTACCAGATACGCAGTATTTT. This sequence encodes CASSRRLAGGGLPDTQYF.

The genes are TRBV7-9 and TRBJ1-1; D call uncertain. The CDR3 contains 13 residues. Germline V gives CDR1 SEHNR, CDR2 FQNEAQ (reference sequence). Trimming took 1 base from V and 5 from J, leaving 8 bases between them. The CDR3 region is CASSLGGSTEAFF. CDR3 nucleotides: TGTGCCAGCAGCTTAGGAGGGAGTACTGAAGCTTTCTTT. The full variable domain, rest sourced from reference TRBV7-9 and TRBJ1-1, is DTGVSQNPRHKITKRGQNVTFRCDPISEHNRLYWYRQTLGQGPEFLTYFQNEAQLEKSRLLSDRFSAERPKGSFSTLEIQRTEQGDSAMYLCASSLGGSTEAFFGQGTRLTVV.

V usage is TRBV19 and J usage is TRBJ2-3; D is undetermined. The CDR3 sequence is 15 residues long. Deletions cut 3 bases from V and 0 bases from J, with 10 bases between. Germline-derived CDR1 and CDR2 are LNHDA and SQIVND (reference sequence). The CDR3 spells CASSIKRTSTDTQYF. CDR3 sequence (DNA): TGTGCCAGTAGTATTAAGCGAACTAGCACAGATACGCAGTATTTT.

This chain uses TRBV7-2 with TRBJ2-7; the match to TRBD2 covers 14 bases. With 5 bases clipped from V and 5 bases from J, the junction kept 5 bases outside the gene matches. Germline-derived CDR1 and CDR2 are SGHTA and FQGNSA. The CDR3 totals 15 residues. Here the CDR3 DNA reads TGTGCCAGCAGCATTAGACTAGCGGGAGGGCACGAGCAGTACTTC. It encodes CASSIRLAGGHEQYF.

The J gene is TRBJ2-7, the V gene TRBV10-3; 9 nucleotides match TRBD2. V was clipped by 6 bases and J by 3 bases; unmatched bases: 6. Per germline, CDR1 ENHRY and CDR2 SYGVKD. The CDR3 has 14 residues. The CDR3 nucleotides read TGTGCCATCAGCCCGGGACTAGCTCGCTACGAGCAGTACTTC. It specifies CAISPGLARYEQYF.